This T cell receptor (beta chain) was recovered during a study of response to subunit inactivated influenza vaccine. Findings and limits, study-wide: With each seasonal influenza vaccination, the authors suggested, few new T cells are recruited.

TCRdb used MiXCR to reprocess the RT-PCR reads, holding one entry per CDR3 protein. The sample yields some 600,000 distinct CDR3 sequences, around 13% seen once. This clonotype was observed a handful of times. What it recognizes is unknown. Germline assignment: CDR1 SQVTM and CDR2 ANQGSEA. CDR3 length: 13 residues. J lost 4 bases, V lost 8 bases, and 7 bases had no gene match. The genes are TRBV29-1 and TRBJ2-1, with TRBD1 matching 8 bases. The sequencing used PBMCs from blood, collected approximately 15 days before vaccination. This receptor was identified in a man aged 45-65 years who received an inactivated influenza vaccine. CDR3 DNA sequence: TGCAGCACGACAGGGGTAGTTTACAATGAGCAGTTCTTC. Its protein product is CSTTGVVYNEQFF.